The 27 T cell receptor beta chains reported below all come from one sample, sequenced in a study of identical twins (dated by TCRdb to about 2016). The library was produced with 5' RACE. Sequencing was carried out with an Illumina HiSeq 2000. TCRdb reprocessing: public reads trimmed at Q25 with fastp, clones called with MiXCR, in-frame beta chains kept. Each entry is one CDR3 protein sequence, shown with its most common DNA and genes. Within this sample are about 700,000 distinct CDR3 sequences, with over 8.5% of them counted one time only. Clones ranked in the top ten supply more than 0.75% of the sample. Separately, the same data were catalogued under a study of yellow fever vaccine responses in identical twins.

Sequencing was carried out using PBMCs. The receptor source for this set is a woman aged 18-29 years in good health.

This clonotype was detected a few times. The chain recombines TRBV9 with TRBJ2-3; D remains ambiguous. V dropped 2 bases and J dropped 6 bases, with 10 bases sitting between them. Germline V gene lookup returns CDR1 SGDLS and CDR2 YYNGEE. This CDR3 is 13 amino acids long. The CDR3: CASSVQVLDTQYF. The CDR3 DNA is TGTGCCAGCAGCGTGCAGGTGTTGGATACGCAGTATTTT.

The chain carries TRBV12-3 or TRBV12-4 and TRBJ2-7; D is uncertain. V was shortened by 6 bases and J by 5 bases, with 17 bases between the two germline ends. This CDR3 spans 14 amino acids. The CDR3 region has the DNA TGTGCCAGCAGCCTTAGGGCCTTAGCCCACGAGCAGTACTTC. Translation: CASSLRALAHEQYF.

This clonotype has at least ten counts. The CDR3 region is CASSQEFFEQFF. In nucleotides, the CDR3 is TGTGCCAGCAGCCAAGAGTTCTTTGAGCAGTTCTTC. The gene calls are TRBV14 and TRBJ2-1, with D unresolved. Deletions cut 0 bases from V and 9 bases from J, with 6 bases between. The CDR3 has 12 residues. CDR1 is SGHDN, CDR2 FVKESK, per germline.

V gene TRBV3-1 combines with J gene TRBJ2-1; TRBD1 matches 7 bases. The CDR3 extends over 14 amino acids. Germline V gene lookup returns CDR1 LGHDT and CDR2 YNNKEL (reference sequence). J gave up 4 bases and V 4 bases, and 4 bases lay outside the gene matches. CDR3: CASSLMTGYNEQFF. The CDR3, as DNA: TGTGCCAGCAGCCTAATGACAGGGTACAATGAGCAGTTCTTC.

This clonotype was seen only a few times. The J gene is TRBJ2-7, the V gene TRBV6-1; D is unclear. There are 15 residues in the CDR3. Deletions cut 6 bases from V and 0 bases from J, with 15 bases between. Germline V gene data show CDR1 as MNHNS and CDR2 as SASEGT. Written as DNA, the CDR3 is TGTGCCAGCAGAGCCCCAGGTAGAATCTCCTACGAGCAGTACTTC. Protein product: CASRAPGRISYEQYF.

Ten or more counts support this clonotype. This rearrangement joins TRBV12-3 or TRBV12-4 to TRBJ2-7, with D possibly being TRBD1 (5 bases). Trimming stripped 5 bases from V and 0 bases from J, with 14 bases between. CDR3 length: 15 residues. CDR3 amino acids: CASSLRASISYEQYF. CDR3 coding DNA: TGTGCCAGCAGTCTCAGGGCATCCATCTCCTACGAGCAGTACTTC.

This clonotype was observed a handful of times. The chain recombines TRBV5-5 with TRBJ1-2; TRBD1 aligns across 7 bases. This CDR3 has 13 amino acids. Germline CDR1 is SGHKS and CDR2 is YYEKEE (reference sequence). The V gene end was trimmed by 5 bases and the J gene end by 7 bases; junction bases not matched to a gene: 8. CDR3 in amino acids: CASRSTGEAGYTF. The DNA for the CDR3 is TGTGCCAGCAGATCCACAGGGGAGGCTGGCTACACCTTC.

This clonotype was observed at least ten times. The chain has TRBV29-1 and TRBJ2-7; the D gene is possibly TRBD2 (5 bases). There are 11 residues in the CDR3. The V end was cut by 8 bases, the J end by 0 bases, with 8 bases between. Germline V gene sequence: CDR1 SQVTM, CDR2 ANQGSEA. In DNA, the CDR3 is TGCAGCCTGAGGGACTCCTACGAGCAGTACTTC. Its protein is CSLRDSYEQYF.

This clonotype was found a few times. The V gene is TRBV4-3, the J gene TRBJ2-3; 12 nucleotides match TRBD2. Trimming at V came to 4 bases and at J to 0 bases, leaving 8 bases not matched to a gene. The CDR3 consists of 18 residues. The V gene's germline CDR1 is LGHNA and CDR2 YSLEER. The CDR3 coding sequence is TGCGCCAGCAGCCCTACACTAGCGGGAGGATCTAGCACAGATACGCAGTATTTT. This sequence encodes CASSPTLAGGSSTDTQYF.

The table lists this clonotype with a few counts. The DNA of the CDR3 is TGTGCCAGCAGCCGGCGGGAGGCGCCCGAGCAGTACTTC. It encodes CASSRREAPEQYF. The chain links TRBV7-9 to TRBJ2-7; 8 bases agree with TRBD2. Trimming at V came to 5 bases and at J to 6 bases, leaving 6 bases not matched to a gene. This CDR3 is built from 13 residues. Germline V gives CDR1 SEHNR, CDR2 FQNEAQ (reference sequence).

The genes are TRBV9 and TRBJ1-5, with D unresolved. Germline V gene lookup returns CDR1 SGDLS and CDR2 YYNGEE. CDR3 length: 14 residues. Trimming cost V 4 bases and J 9 bases, with 17 bases left between them. The CDR3 loop is CASSLDPSEGPQHF. Here the CDR3 DNA reads TGTGCCAGCAGCCTCGACCCGTCCGAGGGGCCCCAGCATTTT.

The table lists this clonotype with a few counts. Mismatch with germline at one junction end may stem from a read error. J is TRBJ1-6 and V is TRBV4-2, with 7 bases fitting TRBD1. The germline gives CDR1 LGHNA, CDR2 YNFKEQ. The CDR3 runs 9 residues. The CDR3 nucleotides read TGTGCCAGCAGCCAACAGGGGGGCTTT. The encoded protein is CASSQQGGF.

CDR3 DNA sequence: TGTGCCAGCAGTCGAACAGGGGGGAACGAGCAGTACTTC. Its translation is CASSRTGGNEQYF. The chain employs TRBV6-1 and TRBJ2-7; 8 bases align to TRBD1. The CDR3 is 13 amino acids. V was clipped by 5 bases and J by 5 bases; unmatched bases: 5. In germline, CDR1 is MNHNS, CDR2 SASEGT.

This clonotype was recorded at least ten times. The chain joins TRBV6-2 or TRBV6-3 to TRBJ2-7; D remains unclear. CDR1 and CDR2 (germline): MNHEY, SVGEGT. Trimming left V 2 bases short and J 0 bases short, with 8 bases between. The CDR3 sequence is 14 residues long. Here the CDR3 DNA reads TGTGCCAGCAGTTACGGTGACATCTCCTACGAGCAGTACTTC. Translated, it gives CASSYGDISYEQYF.

The chain has TRBV19 and TRBJ2-7; D ambiguous. The V gene lost 6 bases and the J gene lost 3 bases, with 12 bases spanning the gap. The CDR3 runs 13 residues. Germline V gene lookup returns CDR1 LNHDA and CDR2 SQIVND (reference sequence). In nucleotides, the CDR3 is TGTGCCAGTAGCCGAACACCTTTCTACGAGCAGTACTTC. It is translated as CASSRTPFYEQYF.

The table lists this clonotype with many counts. CDR3 DNA sequence: TGCAGTGCTCCCCCCGCAGGCCAGAGCAATCAGCCCCAGCATTTT. This codes for CSAPPAGQSNQPQHF. The chain has TRBV20-1 and TRBJ1-5, with D unresolved. This CDR3 has 15 amino acids. Trimming stripped 5 bases from V and 1 base from J, with 15 bases between. Germline V CDR1 and CDR2: DFQATT, SNEGSKA (reference sequence).

The chain employs TRBV6-1 and TRBJ1-4; 8 nucleotides match TRBD1. Germline loops: CDR1 MNHNS, CDR2 SASEGT. CDR3 length equals 17 residues. With V trimmed by 3 bases and J by 3 bases, 9 bases remained unmatched. This chain's CDR3 is CASSDRGRGRANEKLFF. The CDR3 DNA follows: TGTGCCAGCAGTGACAGGGGGCGGGGGAGGGCTAATGAAAAACTGTTTTTT.

The sample holds a few counts of this clonotype. This chain connects TRBV28 to TRBJ1-5; D is unresolved. Germline lookup yields CDR1 MDHEN and CDR2 SYDVKM. The CDR3 length is 13 residues. The ends were cut back, 6 bases at V and 1 base at J, with 7 bases in the middle. The CDR3 nucleotides read TGTGCCAGCAGATTGACGAGCAATCAGCCCCAGCATTTT. It encodes CASRLTSNQPQHF.

V and J are TRBV7-3 and TRBJ2-5; D gene ambiguous. Germline loops: CDR1 SGHTA, CDR2 FQGTGA. This CDR3 is 12 amino acids long. V dropped 4 bases and J dropped 7 bases, with 10 bases sitting between them. The CDR3 reads CASSSDKGTQYF. The CDR3 nucleotides are TGTGCCAGCAGCTCCGATAAGGGGACCCAGTACTTC.

This clonotype showed up just a few times. V usage is TRBV5-6 and J usage is TRBJ1-1; TRBD1 might be the D (5 bases). The ends were cut back, 3 bases at V and 7 bases at J, with 13 bases in the middle. The CDR3 consists of 13 residues. Germline-derived CDR1 and CDR2 are SGHDT and YYEEEE. CDR3 protein: CASSSDWGREAFF. CDR3 nucleotides: TGTGCCAGCAGCTCAGATTGGGGACGTGAAGCTTTCTTT.

A few counts support this clonotype. The V and J genes are TRBV5-6 and TRBJ2-2, with 9 bases lining up with TRBD1. The trim removed 2 bases at V and 4 bases at J, leaving 6 bases unmatched. The CDR3 has 16 residues. In germline, CDR1 is SGHDT, CDR2 YYEEEE. CDR3 loop: CASSLPGQGFTGELFF. CDR3 bases: TGTGCCAGCAGCTTACCGGGACAGGGCTTCACCGGGGAGCTGTTTTTT.

This clonotype was detected only a few times. This chain uses TRBV2 with TRBJ2-5; 10 bases fit TRBD2. With V trimmed by 2 bases and J by 2 bases, 11 bases remained unmatched. Germline loops: CDR1 SNHLY, CDR2 FYNNEI. The CDR3 spans 18 residues. The CDR3 reads CASSELKGLAGGQETQYF. Written as DNA, the CDR3 is TGTGCCAGCAGTGAACTCAAAGGTTTAGCGGGGGGACAAGAGACCCAGTACTTC.

This clonotype was recorded many times. The chain uses TRBV12-3 or TRBV12-4 and TRBJ2-3; TRBD2 matches 11 bases. CDR3 size: 16 residues. V shed 3 bases and J 4 bases; nucleotides not matched to a gene: 6. This chain's CDR3 is CASSFPLAGVPDTQYF. The CDR3, as DNA: TGTGCCAGCAGTTTCCCACTAGCGGGAGTCCCAGATACGCAGTATTTT.

This sequence joins TRBV25-1 and TRBJ1-2; D ambiguous. The CDR3 has 11 residues. Trimming removed 2 bases from V and 6 bases from J, with 4 bases in between. CDR1 is MGHDK and CDR2 is SYGVNS in the germline V gene. The DNA of the CDR3 is TGTGCCAGCAGTGAACTGAATGGCTACACCTTC. It codes for CASSELNGYTF.

J is TRBJ2-7 and V is TRBV20-1; TRBD2 is a possible D gene (5 bases). This CDR3 contains 13 residues. Germline CDR1 is DFQATT and CDR2 is SNEGSKA (reference sequence). V was clipped by 6 bases and J by 5 bases, with 17 bases between them. In DNA, the CDR3 is TGCAGTGCCACGGAGGAACGCAGTAACGAGCAGTACTTC. It translates to CSATEERSNEQYF.

In this sample, this clonotype turned up a few times. V gene TRBV20-1 combines with J gene TRBJ2-3; perhaps TRBD2 as D (5 bases). CDR3 length equals 13 residues. The V and J ends lost 5 bases and 3 bases respectively, with 12 bases between them. Germline CDR1 reads DFQATT; CDR2 reads SNEGSKA (reference sequence). CDR3: CSAPRAVTDTQYF. The CDR3 DNA reads as TGCAGTGCTCCTCGAGCGGTAACAGATACGCAGTATTTT.

This clonotype was recorded a few times. V and J are TRBV25-1 and TRBJ2-7; 7 bases agree with TRBD1. After removal of 4 bases from V and 4 bases from J, the junction contained 13 bases not matched to a gene. The CDR3 is made up of 16 amino acids. Germline V gene data show CDR1 as MGHDK and CDR2 as SYGVNS. CDR3 sequence (DNA): TGTGCCAGCAGTGTCAAATACCGTTCGACAGGGTACGAGCAGTACTTC. Translated: CASSVKYRSTGYEQYF.